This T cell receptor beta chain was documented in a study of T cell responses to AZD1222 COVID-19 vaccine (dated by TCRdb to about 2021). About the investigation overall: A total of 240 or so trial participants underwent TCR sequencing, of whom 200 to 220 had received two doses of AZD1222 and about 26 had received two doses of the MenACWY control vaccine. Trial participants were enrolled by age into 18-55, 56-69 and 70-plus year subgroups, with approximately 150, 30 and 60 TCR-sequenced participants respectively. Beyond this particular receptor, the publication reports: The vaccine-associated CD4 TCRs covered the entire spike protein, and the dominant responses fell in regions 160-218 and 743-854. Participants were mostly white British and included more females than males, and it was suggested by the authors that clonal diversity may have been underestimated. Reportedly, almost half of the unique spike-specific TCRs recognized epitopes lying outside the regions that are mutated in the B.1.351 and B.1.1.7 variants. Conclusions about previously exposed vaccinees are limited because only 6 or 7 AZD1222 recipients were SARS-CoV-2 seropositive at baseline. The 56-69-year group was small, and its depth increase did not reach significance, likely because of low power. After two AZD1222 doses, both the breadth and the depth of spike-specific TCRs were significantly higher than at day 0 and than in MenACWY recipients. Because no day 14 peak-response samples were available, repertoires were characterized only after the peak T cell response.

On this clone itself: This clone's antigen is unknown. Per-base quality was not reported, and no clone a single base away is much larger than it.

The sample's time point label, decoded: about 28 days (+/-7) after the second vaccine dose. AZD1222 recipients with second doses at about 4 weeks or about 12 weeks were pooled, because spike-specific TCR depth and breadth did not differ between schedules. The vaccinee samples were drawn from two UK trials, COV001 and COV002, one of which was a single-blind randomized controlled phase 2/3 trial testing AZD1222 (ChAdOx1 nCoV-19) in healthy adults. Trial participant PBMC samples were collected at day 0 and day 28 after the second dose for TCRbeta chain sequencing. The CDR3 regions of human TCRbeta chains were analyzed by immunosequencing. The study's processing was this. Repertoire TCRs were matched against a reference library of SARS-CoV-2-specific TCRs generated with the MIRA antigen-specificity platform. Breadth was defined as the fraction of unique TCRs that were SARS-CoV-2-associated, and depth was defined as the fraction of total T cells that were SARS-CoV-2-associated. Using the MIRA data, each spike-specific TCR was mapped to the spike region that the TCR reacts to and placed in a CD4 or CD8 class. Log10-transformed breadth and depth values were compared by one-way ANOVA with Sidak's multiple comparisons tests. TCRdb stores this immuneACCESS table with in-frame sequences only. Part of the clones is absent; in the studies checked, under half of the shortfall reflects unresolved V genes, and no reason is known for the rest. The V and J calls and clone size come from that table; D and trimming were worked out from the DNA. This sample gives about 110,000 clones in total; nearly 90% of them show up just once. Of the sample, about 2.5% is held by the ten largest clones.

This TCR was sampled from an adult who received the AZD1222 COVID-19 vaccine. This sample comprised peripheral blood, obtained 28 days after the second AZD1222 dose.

The CDR3 loop reads CASSPPGTSSYEQYF. The bases read TGTGCCAGCAGCCCCCCCGGGACGAGCTCCTACGAGCAGTACTTC. The V gene is TRBV3-1 (or the pseudogene TRBV3-2) and the J gene is TRBJ2-7; the D region is possibly TRBD1 or TRBD2, each matching across 5 bases. The trim is 4 bases for V and 0 bases for J, with a gap of 13 bases between the germline ends. Per the germline V gene (reference sequence), LGHDT is the CDR1 and YNNKEL is the CDR2. Its CDR3 holds 15 amino acids, cysteine through phenylalanine. The DNA shown is the 45-base CDR3, in frame from base 1.